This TCR beta chain is from a study of siplizumab effects on memory and regulatory T cells. General observations from the study: The study found that mappable alloreactive CD4+ clones averaged 68.8% Treg-derived with siplizumab and roughly 30% in controls. A major contribution to the alloresponse seemed to be made by naive T cells, which seemed more diverse than memory cells.

Libraries were prepared by immunoSEQ multiplex PCR; TCRdb keeps only in-frame clonotypes and omits some of them. The sample includes about 120,000 clones, about nine tenths of them seen just once. As to this clone: Its target is unknown.

The sequencing sample was made of CD4+ T cells sorted from blood. The clonotype originates from a human donor in good health.

DNA of the CDR3: TGTGCCAGCAGTTTGGCAGGGGGCTGGTACGAGCAGTACTTC. This translates into CASSLAGGWYEQYF. This chain uses TRBV28 with TRBJ2-7, with TRBD1 matching 8 bases. The CDR3 is made up of 14 amino acids. Germline-derived CDR1 and CDR2 are MDHEN and SYDVKM. V shed 3 bases, J shed 4 bases, and the junction held 5 bases outside the gene matches. Looking up the rest from reference TRBV28 and TRBJ2-7 gives the full variable domain: DVKVTQSSRYLVKRTGEKVFLECVQDMDHENMFWYRQDPGLGLRLIYFSYDVKMKEKGDIPEGYSVSREKKERFSLILESASTNQTSMYLCASSLAGGWYEQYFGPGTRLTVT.